This TCR beta chain appears in the sequencing data of a study of blood T cell repertoires in COVID-19. On the study more broadly: Sample material is recorded as cDNA or gDNA derived from T cells, B-cell-depleted T cells, or PBMCs.

Assay: immunoSEQ multiplex PCR; the TCRdb copy retains only in-frame clones and omits some. The sample records 96,000 or so clones, roughly 90% being singletons. The sample comprised peripheral blood. This TCR was recovered from a man aged 60 to 75 with acute or convalescent COVID-19.

CDR3 coding DNA: TGTGCCAGCAGCCAAGTTCCCAAGGGGACCGGGGAGCTGTTTTTT. Translated: CASSQVPKGTGELFF. This chain uses TRBV4-2 with TRBJ2-2, with D tentatively TRBD1 (5 bases). The CDR3 totals 15 residues. V lost 1 base and J 5 bases, leaving 11 bases between the germline ends. From germline, CDR1 is LGHNA and CDR2 YNFKEQ.